The 20 T cell receptor beta chains listed next were all sequenced from one sample in a study of cytomegalovirus exposure and HLA in healthy donors (dated by TCRdb to about 2017). The protocol used for the library was the immunoSEQ multiplex PCR assay. The multiplex PCR relied on a mix of 60 forward primers for TCR Vbeta segments and 13 reverse primers for TCR Jbeta segments. TCRdb stores this immuneACCESS table with in-frame sequences only. Part of the clones is absent; in the studies checked, under half of the shortfall reflects unresolved V genes, and no reason is known for the rest. Across this sample there are about 150,000 clones, with over 60% seen only once. Together, the top ten hold about 13% of the sample. The sequenced material came from PBMCs. Receptor source: a man aged 40-49 years in good health and CMV-seropositive.

CDR3 residues: CASSLGGGELREQYF. CDR3 coding DNA: TGCGCCAGCAGCTTGGGGGGCGGGGAACTACGGGAGCAGTACTTC. The V gene is TRBV5-1, the J gene TRBJ2-7; TRBD2 is a possible D gene (6 bases). V was cut by 0 bases and J by 7 bases, with 17 bases left in between. The germline CDR1 and CDR2 sequences are SGHRS and YFSETQ. The CDR3 has 15 amino acids.

The sample holds one count of this clone. CDR3 DNA sequence: TGTGCCAGCAGCTTACAGCCTTTCACAGATACGCAGTATTTT. Protein product: CASSLQPFTDTQYF. This chain uses TRBV5-6 with TRBJ2-3; D gene unclear. This CDR3 has 14 amino acids. V shed 2 bases and J shed 2 bases, with 9 bases lying between them. Germline assignment: CDR1 SGHDT and CDR2 YYEEEE. Full variable domain (outside the CDR3, taken from reference TRBV5-6 and TRBJ2-3): DAGVTQSPTHLIKTRGQQVTLRCSPKSGHDTVSWYQQALGQGPQFIFQYYEEEERQRGNFPDRFSGHQFPNYSSELNVNALLLGDSALYLCASSLQPFTDTQYFGPGTRLTVL.

J is TRBJ2-5 and V is TRBV28, with D unresolved. The J call could be wrong; TRBJ2-7 is a better fit for the DNA end. The CDR3 totals 13 residues. From germline, CDR1 is MDHEN and CDR2 SYDVKM. CDR3 region: CASSLRLDYEQYF. For the CDR3, the DNA is TGTGCCAGCAGCCTTAGGTTGGACTACGAGCAGTACTTC.

The chain has TRBV7-3 and TRBJ2-7; D uncertain. V dropped 2 bases and J dropped 5 bases, with 10 bases sitting between them. Germline CDR1 and CDR2: SGHTA and FQGTGA. CDR3 length: 13 residues. The CDR3 DNA reads as TGTGCCAGCAGCTTATCCCCGTTAGACGAGCAGTACTTC. Its translation is CASSLSPLDEQYF.

The chain joins TRBV7-9 to TRBJ2-7, with a possible D match to TRBD1 (6 bases). Germline CDR1 and CDR2: SEHNR and FQNEAQ (reference sequence). The CDR3 spans 15 residues. V was clipped by 1 base and J by 2 bases, with 12 bases between them. This CDR3 is CASSLDWDTTYEQYF. The CDR3 bases are TGTGCCAGCAGCTTAGACTGGGACACGACCTACGAGCAGTACTTC. The complete variable domain, with remaining parts taken from reference TRBV7-9 and TRBJ2-7, reads DTGVSQNPRHKITKRGQNVTFRCDPISEHNRLYWYRQTLGQGPEFLTYFQNEAQLEKSRLLSDRFSAERPKGSFSTLEIQRTEQGDSAMYLCASSLDWDTTYEQYFGPGTRLTVT.

This rearrangement joins TRBV10-3 to TRBJ2-7, with D perhaps matching TRBD1 (6 bases). Germline V lookup: CDR1 ENHRY, CDR2 SYGVKD. The CDR3 is 13 residues long. The V end lost 10 bases, the J end lost 4 bases, and 17 bases lay between the germline ends. CDR3 loop: CASQGRPTYEQYF. The CDR3 nucleotides are TGTGCCAGTCAGGGGCGTCCCACTTACGAGCAGTACTTC.

A word on this clone: One end of the junction fails to match germline, which may point to a read error. The rearrangement links TRBV2 to TRBJ2-3, with D maybe TRBD2 (6 bases). The CDR3 sequence is 15 residues long. Germline values: CDR1 SNHLY, CDR2 FYNNEI. The CDR3 sequence: CASSPARGKTSQGDF. CDR3 DNA sequence: TGTGCCAGCAGTCCTGCGCGGGGTAAAACTAGCCAAGGGGATTTT.

V gene TRBV27 combines with J gene TRBJ1-1; D is unclear. The CDR3 extends over 14 amino acids. V dropped 5 bases and J dropped 1 base, with 11 bases sitting between them. Looked up from germline, CDR1 is MNHEY and CDR2 is SMNVEV (reference sequence). As DNA, the CDR3 is TGTGCCAGCAGTACGGAGGGTGCGAACACTGAAGCTTTCTTT. Protein: CASSTEGANTEAFF.

V usage is TRBV27 and J usage is TRBJ2-2; the match to TRBD1 covers 8 bases. The germline V gene has CDR1 MNHEY and CDR2 SMNVEV (reference sequence). V dropped 5 bases and J dropped 8; count of bases not matched to a gene: 7. The CDR3 runs 14 residues. CDR3 residues: CASSPGQVGGELFF. The CDR3, as DNA: TGTGCCAGCAGTCCGGGACAGGTCGGAGGGGAGCTGTTTTTT.

The chain links TRBV15 to TRBJ2-1, with D possibly being TRBD2 (5 bases). CDR1 is LNHNV and CDR2 is YYDKDF in the germline V gene (reference sequence). This CDR3 region has 14 residues. Trimming cost V 4 bases and J 10 bases, with 17 bases left between them. The CDR3 spells CATSNPTGNVEQFF. CDR3 nucleotide sequence: TGTGCCACCAGCAACCCGACGGGGAATGTGGAGCAGTTCTTC.

Only a few counts were recorded for this clone. V usage is TRBV4-1 and J usage is TRBJ1-1; 8 bases are shared with TRBD1. Germline CDR1 is MGHRA and CDR2 is YSYEKL. This CDR3 region has 15 residues. V lost 3 bases, J lost 5 bases, and 8 bases stayed unmatched. This CDR3 is CASSHPGQGKTEAFF. The CDR3 DNA is TGCGCCAGCAGCCACCCCGGACAGGGTAAAACTGAAGCTTTCTTT.

This rearrangement joins TRBV21-1 to TRBJ2-5; TRBD2, as called in the table, went unchecked against the DNA. TRBV21-1 is classified as a pseudogene. The CDR3 contains 15 residues. CDR3 protein: CASSNARQGLETQYF. CDR3 in DNA: TGTGCCAGCAGCAACGCGCGGCAGGGACTCGAGACCCAGTACTTC.

This clone was found once. This chain joins TRBV7-2 and TRBJ2-1, with 14 bases lining up with TRBD2. In germline, CDR1 is SGHTA, CDR2 FQGNSA. This CDR3 contains 15 residues. J was trimmed by 8 bases and V by 5 bases; bases with no gene match: 5. The CDR3 DNA follows: TGTGCCAGCAGCCCGGGACTAGCGGGAGTATATGAGCAGTTCTTC. It is translated as CASSPGLAGVYEQFF.

This clone was counted between two and nine times. The chain uses TRBV6-6 and TRBJ2-7; tentative D call: TRBD2 (5 bases). The V end lost 6 bases, the J end lost 5 bases, and 20 bases lay between the germline ends. Germline CDR1 reads MNHNY; CDR2 reads SVGAGI (reference sequence). The CDR3 has 15 residues. This CDR3 reads CASSPRGPVPHEQYF. In DNA, the CDR3 is TGTGCCAGCAGCCCACGGGGTCCAGTCCCCCACGAGCAGTACTTC.

This sequence joins TRBV18 and TRBJ2-7, with D unresolved. The V end was cut by 5 bases, the J end by 2 bases, with 7 bases between. Germline-derived CDR1 and CDR2 are KGHSH and LQKENI. The CDR3 is 12 amino acids. The chain's CDR3 is CASSAEAYEQYF. The DNA for the CDR3 is TGTGCCAGCTCAGCAGAAGCCTACGAGCAGTACTTC.

J is TRBJ2-3 and V is TRBV5-5; TRBD2 might be the D (5 bases). In germline, CDR1 is SGHKS, CDR2 YYEKEE (reference sequence). This CDR3 spans 15 amino acids. Trimming removed 3 bases at V and 2 bases at J, with 13 bases between. The DNA of the CDR3 is TGTGCCAGCAGCTACGAGGGAGTTGCCACAGATACGCAGTATTTT. This translates into CASSYEGVATDTQYF.

The chain joins TRBV10-3 to TRBJ1-2; tentatively, D is TRBD1 (6 bases). The CDR3 extends over 17 amino acids. V was trimmed by 2 bases and J by 0 bases, leaving 16 bases between them. Germline V gene sequence: CDR1 ENHRY, CDR2 SYGVKD. The chain's CDR3 is CAISEGSRGGANYGYTF. The CDR3 DNA reads TGTGCCATCAGTGAGGGAAGTAGGGGGGGAGCTAACTATGGCTACACCTTC.

In its sample, this clone was seen once. The V gene is TRBV4-3, the J gene TRBJ1-1; D may be TRBD1 (5 bases). V gave up 4 bases and J gave up 1 base, with 10 bases separating them. Germline V gene sequence: CDR1 LGHNA, CDR2 YSLEER. This CDR3 contains 14 residues. The DNA for the CDR3 is TGCGCCAGCAGCCGACAGCGATGGAACACTGAAGCTTTCTTT. It translates to CASSRQRWNTEAFF.

This clone appeared once. The rearrangement uses TRBV7-6 and TRBJ2-7; no firm D call. V was pared by 0 bases and J by 6 bases, with 3 bases between. The CDR3 spans 11 residues. The germline gives CDR1 SGHVS, CDR2 FNYEAQ. The CDR3 protein is CASSLAGEQYF. The DNA for the CDR3 is TGTGCCAGCAGCTTAGCCGGCGAGCAGTACTTC.

The V gene is TRBV5-4, the J gene TRBJ2-3; the D gene is possibly TRBD2 (6 bases). Trimming pared 3 bases from V and 0 bases from J, leaving 14 bases between. Germline V gene lookup returns CDR1 SGHNT and CDR2 YYREEE (reference sequence). CDR3 length equals 16 residues. The CDR3 DNA sequence: TGTGCCAGCAGCTCCCCCCAGCGGGTGAGCACAGATACGCAGTATTTT. Translated: CASSSPQRVSTDTQYF. Together with reference TRBV5-4 and TRBJ2-3, the CDR3 gives the full variable domain: ETGVTQSPTHLIKTRGQQVTLRCSSQSGHNTVSWYQQALGQGPQFIFQYYREEENGRGNFPPRFSGLQFPNYSSELNVNALELDDSALYLCASSSPQRVSTDTQYFGPGTRLTVL.